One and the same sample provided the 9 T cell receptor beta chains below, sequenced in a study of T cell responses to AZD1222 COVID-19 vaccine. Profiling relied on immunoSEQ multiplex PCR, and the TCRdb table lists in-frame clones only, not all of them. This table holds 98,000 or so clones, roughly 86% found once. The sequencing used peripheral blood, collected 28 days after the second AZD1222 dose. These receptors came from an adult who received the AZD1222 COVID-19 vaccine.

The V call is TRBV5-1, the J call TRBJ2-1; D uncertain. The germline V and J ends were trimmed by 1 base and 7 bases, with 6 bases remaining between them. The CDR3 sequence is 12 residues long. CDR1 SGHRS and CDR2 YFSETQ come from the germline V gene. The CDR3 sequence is CASSLYGNEQFF. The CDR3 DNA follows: TGCGCCAGCAGCTTGTACGGGAATGAGCAGTTCTTC. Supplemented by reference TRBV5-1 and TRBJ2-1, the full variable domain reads KAGVTQTPRYLIKTRGQQVTLSCSPISGHRSVSWYQQTPGQGLQFLFEYFSETQRNKGNFPGRFSGRQFSNSRSEMNVSTLELGDSALYLCASSLYGNEQFFGPGTRLTVL.

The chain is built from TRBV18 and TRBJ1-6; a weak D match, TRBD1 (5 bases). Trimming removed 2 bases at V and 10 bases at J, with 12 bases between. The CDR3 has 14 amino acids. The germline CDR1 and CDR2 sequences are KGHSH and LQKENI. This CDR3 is CASSPEQGGSPLHF. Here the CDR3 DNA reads TGTGCCAGCTCACCAGAGCAGGGAGGATCACCCCTCCACTTT.

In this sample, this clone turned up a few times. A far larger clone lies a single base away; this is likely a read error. The CDR3: CATTRQGSGEQYF. The CDR3 bases are TGTGCCACCACACGACAGGGATCGGGGGAGCAGTACTTC. The chain recombines TRBV27 with TRBJ2-7; 7 bases map to TRBD1. The CDR3 loop spans 13 amino acids. Germline-derived CDR1 and CDR2 are MNHEY and SMNVEV (reference sequence). Losses at the gene ends were 10 bases for V and 7 bases for J; bases not matched to a gene: 13.

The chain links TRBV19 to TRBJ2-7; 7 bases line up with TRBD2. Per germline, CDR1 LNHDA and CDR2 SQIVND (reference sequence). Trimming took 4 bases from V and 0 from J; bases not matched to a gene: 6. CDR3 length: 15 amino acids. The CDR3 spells CASSSSGRISYEQYF. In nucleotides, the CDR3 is TGTGCCAGTAGTAGTAGCGGGCGAATCTCCTACGAGCAGTACTTC.

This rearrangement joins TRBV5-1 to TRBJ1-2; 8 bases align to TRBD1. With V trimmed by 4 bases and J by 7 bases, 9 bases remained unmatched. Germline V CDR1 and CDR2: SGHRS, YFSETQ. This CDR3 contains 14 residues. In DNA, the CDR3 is TGCGCCAGCAGCGCGGACAGGGCGAGGGCTGGCTACACCTTC. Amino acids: CASSADRARAGYTF.

The CDR3 protein is CASSQIDGPNTEAFF. The CDR3 coding sequence is TGTGCCAGCAGTCAGATCGACGGTCCGAACACTGAAGCTTTCTTT. The J gene is TRBJ1-1, the V gene TRBV7-6; no reliable D call. CDR1 and CDR2 (germline): SGHVS, FNYEAQ. Trimming pared 6 bases from V and 1 base from J, leaving 15 bases between. The length of the CDR3 is 15 residues.

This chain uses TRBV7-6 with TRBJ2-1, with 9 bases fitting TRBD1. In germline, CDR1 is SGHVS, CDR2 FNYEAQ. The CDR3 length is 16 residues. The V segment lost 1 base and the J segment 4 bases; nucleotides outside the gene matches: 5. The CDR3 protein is CASSLDAGQGYNEQFF. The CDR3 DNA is TGTGCCAGCAGCTTAGACGCGGGACAGGGTTACAATGAGCAGTTCTTC.

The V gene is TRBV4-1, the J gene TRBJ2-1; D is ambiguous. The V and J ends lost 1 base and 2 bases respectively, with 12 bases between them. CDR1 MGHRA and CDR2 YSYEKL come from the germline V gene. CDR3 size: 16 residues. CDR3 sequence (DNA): TGCGCCAGCAGCCAAGTAGATCTAGTCACCTACAATGAGCAGTTCTTC. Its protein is CASSQVDLVTYNEQFF.

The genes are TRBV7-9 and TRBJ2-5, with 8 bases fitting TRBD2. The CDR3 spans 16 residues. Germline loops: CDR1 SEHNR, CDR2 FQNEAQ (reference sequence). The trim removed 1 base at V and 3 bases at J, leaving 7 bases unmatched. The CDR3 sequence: CASSLDLAGREETQYF. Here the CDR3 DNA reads TGTGCCAGCAGCTTAGACTTAGCGGGAAGGGAAGAGACCCAGTACTTC. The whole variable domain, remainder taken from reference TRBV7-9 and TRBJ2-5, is DTGVSQNPRHKITKRGQNVTFRCDPISEHNRLYWYRQTLGQGPEFLTYFQNEAQLEKSRLLSDRFSAERPKGSFSTLEIQRTEQGDSAMYLCASSLDLAGREETQYFGPGTRLLVL.